This T cell receptor beta chain originates from a study of molecular identifiers for immune sequencing clone quantification. TCRdb processed the PCR reads anew with MiXCR; each CDR3 protein has one entry. The sample comprises under 600,000 distinct CDR3 sequences, about 21% of which are singletons, and 0.65% to 0.95% rests with the top ten. Findings of the study overall: For effector cells, clones above 20 RNA copies held over 98% of molecules; for naive cells, under 1%.

This clonotype was recorded many times. Its antigen is still unknown. Germline CDR1 DFQATT, CDR2 SNEGSKA (reference sequence). This CDR3 contains 13 residues. V was shortened by 1 base and J by 0 bases, with 6 bases between the two germline ends. Every naive CD8 library was made from between roughly 17,000 and 1,000,000 sorted cells with 10%, 30% or 50% RNA. Using a CD8+CD4-CCR7+CD45RA+ phenotype, naive CD8 T cells were sorted. This TCR was sampled from a human donor in good health. Some libraries in this study had Jurkat cell RNA spiked in. The rearrangement uses TRBV20-1 and TRBJ2-5; D gene unclear. The sequenced sample consisted of naive CD8+ T cells from blood, with Jurkat cell RNA spiked in. Subset indicated: FACS-sorted CD8+CD4-CCR7+CD45RA+ naive T cells. CDR3 in DNA: TGCAGTGCTAGAGGAAGTGACCAAGAGACCCAGTACTTC. As protein: CSARGSDQETQYF.